The rows below give T cell receptor beta chains drawn from one sample of a study of cytomegalovirus exposure and HLA in healthy donors. The protocol was immunoSEQ multiplex PCR, while the TCRdb copy is restricted to in-frame clones and leaves out a portion. The table shows fewer than 200,000 clones, with around nine tenths occurring only once. Source material: PBMCs. These receptors were taken from a man aged 18 to 29 in good health and CMV-seropositive. CDR3s include the opening cysteine and the closing phenylalanine or tryptophan. Fields, in order: D gene, V gene, clone size, J gene, CDR3 protein, CDR3 DNA. The D gene is left open where the match is weak. The size of a clone is reported for some rows only, either as once, few or many, or as a class for expanded clones.

-	TRBV5-5	-	TRBJ2-2	CASSLEGVKNTGELFF	TGTGCCAGCAGCTTGGAAGGGGTTAAGAACACCGGGGAGCTGTTTTTT
-	TRBV6-6	-	TRBJ2-7	CASSSQGGEQYF	TGTGCCAGCAGTTCACAGGGAGGGGAGCAGTACTTC
-	TRBV14	-	TRBJ1-1	CASSQVQGNTEAFF	TGTGCCAGCAGCCAAGTCCAGGGAAACACTGAAGCTTTCTTT
TRBD1	TRBV5-6	-	TRBJ2-2	CASSIRQGRNTGELFF	TGTGCCAGCAGCATACGACAGGGAAGGAACACCGGGGAGCTGTTTTTT
-	TRBV5-1	-	TRBJ2-2	CASSQRAGELFF	TGCGCCAGCAGCCAGCGGGCCGGGGAGCTGTTTTTT
-	TRBV28	-	TRBJ1-2	CASSSPLYGYTF	TGTGCCAGCAGTTCCCCTCTGTATGGCTACACCTTC
-	TRBV11-2	-	TRBJ2-5	CASSLAPRETQYF	TGTGCCAGCAGCTTAGCCCCCCGAGAGACCCAGTACTTC
TRBD1	TRBV2	once	TRBJ1-2	CASSGGQGADINYGYTF	TGTGCCAGCAGTGGAGGACAGGGGGCCGATATTAACTATGGCTACACCTTC
-	TRBV19	-	TRBJ2-7	CASYSRGEQYF	TGTGCCAGCTACTCGAGAGGGGAGCAGTACTTC
-	TRBV5-4	-	TRBJ2-1	CASSRSVAGASNEQFF	TGTGCCAGCAGCCGTTCTGTGGCGGGGGCCTCCAATGAGCAGTTCTTC
TRBD2	TRBV9	-	TRBJ2-1	CASSVEVAGVYNEQFF	TGTGCCAGCAGCGTAGAAGTAGCGGGAGTCTACAATGAGCAGTTCTTC
-	TRBV7-9	-	TRBJ1-2	CASSLSAANYGYTF	TGTGCCAGCAGCTTATCCGCAGCTAACTATGGCTACACCTTC
TRBD1	TRBV5-1	-	TRBJ2-2	CASSQGDTGELFF	TGCGCCAGCAGCCAGGGGGACACCGGGGAGCTGTTTTTT
TRBD1	TRBV29-1	once	TRBJ1-2	CSVESGTGVWGYTF	TGCAGCGTTGAATCCGGGACAGGGGTTTGGGGCTACACCTTC
-	TRBV7-9	-	TRBJ2-3	CASTDVRPTDTQYF	TGTGCCAGCACTGACGTGAGGCCCACAGATACGCAGTATTTT
-	TRBV29-1	-	TRBJ2-7	CSVRGRGYEQYF	TGCAGCGTAAGGGGAAGGGGGTACGAGCAGTACTTC
-	TRBV5-1	-	TRBJ2-5	CASSFVGTLQETQYF	TGCGCCAGCAGCTTCGTAGGGACTCTCCAAGAGACCCAGTACTTC
TRBD2	TRBV27	-	TRBJ2-7	CASSFLAGEVQYF	TGTGCCAGCAGTTTTCTGGCGGGAGAGGTGCAGTACTTC
-	TRBV7-8	few	TRBJ2-7	CASSEASRAYEQYF	TGTGCCAGCAGCGAGGCAAGCCGGGCCTACGAGCAGTACTTC
TRBD2	TRBV14	-	TRBJ2-7	CASSQEALGTSGREQYF	TGTGCCAGCAGCCAAGAAGCCCTCGGGACTAGCGGGAGGGAGCAGTACTTC
TRBD2	TRBV2	-	TRBJ2-3	CASSASGGTDTQYF	TGTGCCAGCAGCGCTAGCGGGGGCACAGATACGCAGTATTTT
-	TRBV12-2	-	TRBJ2-4	CASRLQNGGTKNIQYF	TGTGCAAGTCGCTTACAAAACGGAGGGACCAAAAACATTCAGTACTTC
TRBD1	TRBV16	few	TRBJ1-5	CASSPGTGAQPQHF	TGTGCCAGCAGCCCAGGGACAGGGGCTCAGCCCCAGCATTTT
TRBD1	TRBV2	-	TRBJ1-1	CASSTQGGTEAFF	TGTGCCAGCAGTACCCAGGGGGGCACTGAAGCTTTCTTT
TRBD1	TRBV27	-	TRBJ1-1	CASSGQGATEAFF	TGTGCCAGCAGTGGACAGGGGGCCACTGAAGCTTTCTTT
-	TRBV6-6	-	TRBJ1-1	CAISPRGATNTEAFF	TGTGCCATCTCACCTCGGGGGGCAACGAACACTGAAGCTTTCTTT
-	TRBV7-9	-	TRBJ2-5	CASSRGGPGETQYF	TGTGCCAGCAGCCGCGGGGGCCCTGGGGAGACCCAGTACTTC
TRBD1	TRBV29-1	-	TRBJ1-1	CSGLWTGRMTFF	TGCAGCGGCCTATGGACAGGGAGGATGACTTTCTTT
TRBD1	TRBV6-5	-	TRBJ2-5	CASSSGGSMVETQYF	TGTGCCAGCAGTTCAGGGGGCTCAATGGTGGAGACCCAGTACTTC
-	TRBV6-5	-	TRBJ2-7	CASSYSSGGTLREQYF	TGTGCCAGCAGTTACTCTTCGGGGGGCACCCTACGCGAGCAGTACTTC
TRBD2	TRBV2	-	TRBJ2-2	CASSVGGGRKPGELFF	TGTGCCAGCAGTGTGGGCGGGGGGAGAAAACCCGGGGAGCTGTTTTTT
TRBD1	TRBV19	-	TRBJ2-7	CASSDRPGPYEQYF	TGTGCCAGTTCGGACAGGCCAGGGCCCTACGAGCAGTACTTC
-	TRBV27	-	TRBJ1-1	CASSLAGAGTEAFF	TGTGCCAGCAGTTTAGCGGGGGCCGGCACTGAAGCTTTCTTT
TRBD1	TRBV28	once	TRBJ1-5	CASRLTGTADQPQHF	TGTGCCAGCAGACTGACAGGGACGGCCGATCAGCCCCAGCATTTT
-	TRBV7-3	few	TRBJ2-7	CASSSVGGHEQYF	TGTGCCAGCAGCTCGGTCGGGGGGCACGAGCAGTACTTC
TRBD1	TRBV5-1	-	TRBJ2-2	CASTDRAGELFF	TGCGCCAGCACCGACAGGGCCGGGGAGCTGTTTTTT
-	TRBV5-1	-	TRBJ2-3	CASSLVPQGRGKSTDTQYF	TGCGCCAGCAGCTTGGTACCCCAGGGTCGGGGGAAGAGTACAGATACGCAGTATTTT
TRBD1	TRBV4-3	-	TRBJ1-1	CASSPQGATEAFF	TGCGCCAGCAGCCCGCAGGGGGCCACTGAAGCTTTCTTT
TRBD2	TRBV7-3	few	TRBJ2-7	CASSLSGTTWGEQYF	TGTGCCAGCAGCTTAAGCGGGACTACCTGGGGCGAGCAGTACTTC
TRBD1	TRBV7-9	-	TRBJ1-2	CASSWKGTGRNGGYTF	TGTGCCAGCAGCTGGAAGGGGACAGGGCGAAACGGTGGCTACACCTTC
-	TRBV19	-	TRBJ1-5	CASSTSGQSNQPQHF	TGTGCCAGTAGCACCTCCGGACAGAGCAATCAGCCCCAGCATTTT
-	TRBV25-1	-	TRBJ2-7	CASSEGRTATYEQYF	TGTGCCAGCAGTGAAGGGCGGACTGCCACCTACGAGCAGTACTTC
TRBD2	TRBV5-4	-	TRBJ2-3	CASSRGGSGDTQYF	TGTGCCAGCAGCCGGGGGGGCTCGGGAGATACGCAGTATTTT
-	TRBV4-3	-	TRBJ1-1	CASSQDLGRSNTEAFF	TGCGCCAGCAGCCAAGATCTGGGCCGGTCAAACACTGAAGCTTTCTTT
TRBD2	TRBV13	-	TRBJ2-1	CASSYPSGPGGYNEQFF	TGTGCCAGCAGCTACCCATCGGGACCGGGGGGTTACAATGAGCAGTTCTTC
-	TRBV4-3	-	TRBJ1-2	CASSREQGDYGYTF	TGCGCCAGCAGCCGAGAACAGGGAGACTATGGCTACACCTTC
TRBD2	TRBV7-9	-	TRBJ2-7	CASSLDGTSGIHEQYF	TGTGCCAGCAGCTTAGACGGGACTAGCGGGATTCACGAGCAGTACTTC
TRBD1	TRBV11-3	-	TRBJ2-7	CASSSRTGGEQYF	TGTGCCAGCAGCTCCAGGACAGGGGGCGAGCAGTACTTC
TRBD1	TRBV18	-	TRBJ1-1	CASSPQGQGRFGVTEAFF	TGTGCCAGCTCACCCCAGGGACAGGGGAGGTTCGGGGTCACTGAAGCTTTCTTT
-	TRBV6-5	once	TRBJ1-2	CASSYLGAYGYTF	TGTGCCAGCAGTTACTTGGGGGCCTATGGCTACACCTTC
-	TRBV4-3	-	TRBJ2-1	CASSALGRGEQFF	TGCGCCAGCAGCGCCTTAGGGAGGGGGGAGCAGTTCTTC
-	TRBV29-1	once	TRBJ2-1	CSGGGGLSSYNEQFF	TGCAGCGGTGGTGGCGGGTTAAGCTCCTACAATGAGCAGTTCTTC
-	TRBV27	-	TRBJ2-3	CASSLKVSDSHTDTQYF	TGTGCCAGCAGTTTAAAGGTCTCGGACAGCCACACAGATACGCAGTATTTT
TRBD1	TRBV27	-	TRBJ2-7	CASSPGQVNSYEQYF	TGTGCCAGCAGTCCTGGACAGGTTAATTCCTACGAGCAGTACTTC
-	TRBV10-3	many	TRBJ2-5	CATGTGGEQETQYF	TGTGCCACAGGGACTGGCGGAGAACAAGAGACCCAGTACTTC